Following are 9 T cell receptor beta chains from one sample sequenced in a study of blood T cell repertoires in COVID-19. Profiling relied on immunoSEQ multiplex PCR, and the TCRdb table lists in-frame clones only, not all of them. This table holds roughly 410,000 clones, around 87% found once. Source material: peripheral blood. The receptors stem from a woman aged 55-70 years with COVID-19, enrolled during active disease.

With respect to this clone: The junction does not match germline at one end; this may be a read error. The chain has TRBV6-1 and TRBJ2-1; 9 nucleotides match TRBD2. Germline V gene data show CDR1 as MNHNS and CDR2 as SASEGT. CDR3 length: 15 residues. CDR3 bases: TGTGCCAGCAGTCAAGCGGGGGGATCCTACAATGAGCAGTTCTTC. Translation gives CASSQAGGSYNEQFF.

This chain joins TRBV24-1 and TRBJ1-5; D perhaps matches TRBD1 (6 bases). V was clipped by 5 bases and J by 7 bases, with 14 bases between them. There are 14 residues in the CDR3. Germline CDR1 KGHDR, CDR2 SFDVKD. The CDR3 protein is CATSGAGAGQPQHF. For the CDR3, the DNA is TGTGCCACCAGTGGGGCGGGGGCAGGGCAGCCCCAGCATTTT.

The CDR3 DNA reads as TGCGCCAGCAGCTACGACAGGGGGAATTCACCCCTCCACTTT. It yields the protein CASSYDRGNSPLHF. The rearrangement uses TRBV5-1 and TRBJ1-6; 9 bases match TRBD1. Germline CDR1 reads SGHRS; CDR2 reads YFSETQ. Trimming cost V 3 bases and J 7 bases; bases outside gene matches: 2. CDR3 length: 14 amino acids.

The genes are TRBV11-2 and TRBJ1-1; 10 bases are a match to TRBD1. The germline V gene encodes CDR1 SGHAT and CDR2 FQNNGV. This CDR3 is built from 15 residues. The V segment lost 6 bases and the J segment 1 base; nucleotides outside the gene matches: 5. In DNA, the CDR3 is TGTGCCAGCAGACCGGGACAGGGGAAGAACACTGAAGCTTTCTTT. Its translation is CASRPGQGKNTEAFF.

CDR3 nucleotides: TGTGCCAGCAGCCAAGATGGCAGCACAGATACGCAGTATTTT. It yields the protein CASSQDGSTDTQYF. The rearrangement joins TRBV4-2 to TRBJ2-3; unclear D gene. Trimming removed 0 bases from V and 0 bases from J, with 4 bases in between. Germline V gene lookup returns CDR1 LGHNA and CDR2 YNFKEQ. This CDR3 has 14 amino acids.

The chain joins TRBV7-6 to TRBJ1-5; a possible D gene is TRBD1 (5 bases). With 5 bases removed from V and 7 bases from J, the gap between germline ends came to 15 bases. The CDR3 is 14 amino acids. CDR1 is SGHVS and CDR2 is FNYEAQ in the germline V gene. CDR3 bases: TGTGCCAGCAGCCCATACGGGGCGGGGCAGCCCCAGCATTTT. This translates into CASSPYGAGQPQHF. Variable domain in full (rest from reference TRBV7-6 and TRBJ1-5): GAGVSQSPRYKVTKRGQDVALRCDPISGHVSLYWYRQALGQGPEFLTYFNYEAQQDKSGLPNDRFSAERPEGSISTLTIQRTEQRDSAMYRCASSPYGAGQPQHFGDGTRLSIL.

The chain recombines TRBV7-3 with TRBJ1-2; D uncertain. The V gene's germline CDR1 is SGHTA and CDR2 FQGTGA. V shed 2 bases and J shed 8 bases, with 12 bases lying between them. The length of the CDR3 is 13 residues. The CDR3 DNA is TGTGCCAGCAGCTTACGGAACGGGAACGGCTACACCTTC. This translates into CASSLRNGNGYTF.

The CDR3 is CSVEGSGQGTYEQYF. The CDR3 DNA follows: TGCAGCGTTGAAGGGTCGGGACAGGGGACCTACGAGCAGTACTTC. The chain recombines TRBV29-1 with TRBJ2-7; 10 nucleotides line up with TRBD1. Looked up from germline, CDR1 is SQVTM and CDR2 is ANQGSEA. The J segment lost 2 bases and the V segment lost 1 base, leaving 5 bases of the junction unmatched. The CDR3 contains 15 residues.

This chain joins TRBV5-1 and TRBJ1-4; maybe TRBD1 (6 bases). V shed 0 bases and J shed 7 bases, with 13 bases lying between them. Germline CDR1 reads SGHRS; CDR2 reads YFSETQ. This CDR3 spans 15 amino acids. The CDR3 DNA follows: TGCGCCAGCAGCTTGGAGGACAGCTCTCGTGAAAAACTGTTTTTT. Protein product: CASSLEDSSREKLFF.